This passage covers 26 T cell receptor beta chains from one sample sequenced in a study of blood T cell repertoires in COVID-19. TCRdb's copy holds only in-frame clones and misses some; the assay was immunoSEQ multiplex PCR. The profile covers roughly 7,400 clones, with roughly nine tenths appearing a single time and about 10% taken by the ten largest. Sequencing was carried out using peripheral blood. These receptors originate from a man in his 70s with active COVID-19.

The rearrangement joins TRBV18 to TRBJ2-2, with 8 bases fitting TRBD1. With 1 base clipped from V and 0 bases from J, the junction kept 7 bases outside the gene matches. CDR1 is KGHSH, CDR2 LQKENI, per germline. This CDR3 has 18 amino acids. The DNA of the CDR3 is TGTGCCAGCTCACCACTCGGACAGGGCCAAACGAACACCGGGGAGCTGTTTTTT. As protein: CASSPLGQGQTNTGELFF.

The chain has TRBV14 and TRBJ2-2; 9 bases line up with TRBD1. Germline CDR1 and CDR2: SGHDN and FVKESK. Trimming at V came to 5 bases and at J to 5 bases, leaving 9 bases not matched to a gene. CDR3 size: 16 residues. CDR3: CASSAQQGAFTGELFF. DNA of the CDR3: TGTGCCAGCAGCGCCCAACAGGGGGCGTTTACCGGGGAGCTGTTTTTT.

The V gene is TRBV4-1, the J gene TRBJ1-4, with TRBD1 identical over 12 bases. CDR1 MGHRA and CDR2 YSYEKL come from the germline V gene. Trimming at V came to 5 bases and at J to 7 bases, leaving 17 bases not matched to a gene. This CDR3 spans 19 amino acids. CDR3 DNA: TGCGCCAGCAGCGCGCGAAGATTATGGGACAGGGGGCAGGTTGAAAAACTGTTTTTT. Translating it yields CASSARRLWDRGQVEKLFF.

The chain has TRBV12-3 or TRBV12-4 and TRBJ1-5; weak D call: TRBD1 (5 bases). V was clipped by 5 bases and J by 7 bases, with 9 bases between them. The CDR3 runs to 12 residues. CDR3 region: CASSPGNQPQHF. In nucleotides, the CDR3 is TGTGCCAGCAGTCCAGGGAACCAGCCCCAGCATTTT.

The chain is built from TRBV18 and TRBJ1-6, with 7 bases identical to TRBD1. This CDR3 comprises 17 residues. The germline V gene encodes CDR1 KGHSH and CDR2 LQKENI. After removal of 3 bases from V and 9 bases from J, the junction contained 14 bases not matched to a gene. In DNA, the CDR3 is TGTGCCAGCTCACCCTCTGGACAGGCAGGGGGTAGTTCACCCCTCCACTTT. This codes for CASSPSGQAGGSSPLHF.

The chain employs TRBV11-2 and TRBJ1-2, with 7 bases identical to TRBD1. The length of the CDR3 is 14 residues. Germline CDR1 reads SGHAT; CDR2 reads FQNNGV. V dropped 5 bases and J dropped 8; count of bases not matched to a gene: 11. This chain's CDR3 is CASSVTQGVVGYTF. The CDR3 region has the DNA TGTGCCAGCAGCGTAACGCAGGGGGTAGTCGGCTACACCTTC.

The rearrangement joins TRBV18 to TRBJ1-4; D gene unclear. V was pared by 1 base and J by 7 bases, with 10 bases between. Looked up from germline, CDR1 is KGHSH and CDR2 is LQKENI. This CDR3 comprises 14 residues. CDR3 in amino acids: CASSPRREGEKLFF. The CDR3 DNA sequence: TGTGCCAGCTCACCACGGAGGGAAGGTGAAAAACTGTTTTTT.

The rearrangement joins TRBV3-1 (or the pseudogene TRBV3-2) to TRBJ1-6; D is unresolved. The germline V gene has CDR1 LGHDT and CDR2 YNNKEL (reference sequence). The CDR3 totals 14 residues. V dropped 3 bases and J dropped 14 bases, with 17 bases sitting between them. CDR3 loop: CASSHHLRSEALHF. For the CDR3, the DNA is TGTGCCAGCAGCCATCACCTGAGGTCCGAGGCCCTCCACTTT.

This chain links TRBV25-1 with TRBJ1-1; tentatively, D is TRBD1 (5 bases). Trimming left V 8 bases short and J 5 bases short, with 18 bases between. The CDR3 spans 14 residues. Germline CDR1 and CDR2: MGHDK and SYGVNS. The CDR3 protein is CASGGTGRRTEAFF. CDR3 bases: TGTGCCAGCGGGGGAACCGGGAGAAGGACTGAAGCTTTCTTT.

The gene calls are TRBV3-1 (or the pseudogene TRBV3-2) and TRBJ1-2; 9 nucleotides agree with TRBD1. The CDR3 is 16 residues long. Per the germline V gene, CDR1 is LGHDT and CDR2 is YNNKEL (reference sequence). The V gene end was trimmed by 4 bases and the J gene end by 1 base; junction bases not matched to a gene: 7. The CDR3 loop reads CASSLWDRAGNYGYTF. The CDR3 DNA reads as TGTGCCAGCAGCCTTTGGGACAGGGCCGGTAACTATGGCTACACCTTC.

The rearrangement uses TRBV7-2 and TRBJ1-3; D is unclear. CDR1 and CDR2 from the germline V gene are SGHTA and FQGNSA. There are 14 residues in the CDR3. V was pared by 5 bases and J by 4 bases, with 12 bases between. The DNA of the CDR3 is TGTGCCAGCAGCCCCATTCGAAGCGGAAACACCATATATTTT. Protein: CASSPIRSGNTIYF.

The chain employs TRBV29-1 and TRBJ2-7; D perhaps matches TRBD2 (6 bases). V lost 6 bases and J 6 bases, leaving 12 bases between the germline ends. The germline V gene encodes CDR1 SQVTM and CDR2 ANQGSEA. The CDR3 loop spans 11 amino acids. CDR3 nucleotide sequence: TGCAGCGTCGGGGGATCAGGCGAGCAGTACTTC. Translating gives CSVGGSGEQYF.

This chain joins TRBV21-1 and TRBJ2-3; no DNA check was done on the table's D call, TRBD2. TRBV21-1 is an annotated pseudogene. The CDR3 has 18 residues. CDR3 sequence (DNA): TGTGCCAGCAGCAAGAGTACTAGCGGGGGGCCTAGCACAGATACGCAGTATTTT. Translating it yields CASSKSTSGGPSTDTQYF.

CDR3 in amino acids: CASSLQGDTEAFF. The CDR3 DNA reads TGCGCCAGCAGCTTACAGGGTGACACTGAAGCTTTCTTT. V usage is TRBV5-1 and J usage is TRBJ1-1; D might be TRBD1 (6 bases). Per germline, CDR1 SGHRS and CDR2 YFSETQ. This CDR3 has 13 amino acids. V shed 2 bases and J shed 3 bases, with 8 bases lying between them.

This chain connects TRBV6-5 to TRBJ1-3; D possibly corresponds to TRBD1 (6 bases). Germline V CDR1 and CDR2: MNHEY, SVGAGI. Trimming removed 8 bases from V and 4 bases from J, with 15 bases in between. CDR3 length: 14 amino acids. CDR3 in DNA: TGTGCCAGCGCCCTCACAGGGCCCGGAAACACCATATATTTT. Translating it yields CASALTGPGNTIYF.

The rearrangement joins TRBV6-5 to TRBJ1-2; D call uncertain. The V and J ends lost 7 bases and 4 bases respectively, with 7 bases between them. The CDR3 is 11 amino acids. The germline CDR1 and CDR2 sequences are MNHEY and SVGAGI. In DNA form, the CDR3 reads TGTGCCAGCAAACAGTTCTATGGCTACACCTTC. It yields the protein CASKQFYGYTF.

This chain's CDR3 is CASSQLGWTGGETQYF. CDR3 nucleotides: TGCGCCAGCAGCCAACTCGGATGGACAGGAGGGGAGACCCAGTACTTC. The gene calls are TRBV4-1 and TRBJ2-5; D is perhaps TRBD1 (7 bases). This CDR3 spans 16 amino acids. Germline CDR1 MGHRA, CDR2 YSYEKL. V was cut by 2 bases and J by 5 bases, with 18 bases left in between.

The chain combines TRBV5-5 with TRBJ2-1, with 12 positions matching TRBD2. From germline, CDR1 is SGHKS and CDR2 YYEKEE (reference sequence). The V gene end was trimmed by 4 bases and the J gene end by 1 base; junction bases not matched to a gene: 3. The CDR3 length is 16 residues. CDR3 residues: CASSALAGGSYNEQFF. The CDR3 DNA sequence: TGTGCCAGCAGCGCACTAGCGGGGGGTTCCTACAATGAGCAGTTCTTC. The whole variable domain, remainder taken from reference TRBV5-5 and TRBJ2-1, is DAGVTQSPTHLIKTRGQQVTLRCSPISGHKSVSWYQQVLGQGPQFIFQYYEKEERGRGNFPDRFSARQFPNYSSELNVNALLLGDSALYLCASSALAGGSYNEQFFGPGTRLTVL.

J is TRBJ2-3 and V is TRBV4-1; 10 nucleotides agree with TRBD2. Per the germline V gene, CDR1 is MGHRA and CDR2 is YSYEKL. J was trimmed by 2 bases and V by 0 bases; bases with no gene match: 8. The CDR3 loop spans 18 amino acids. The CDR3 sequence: CASSQDYRLAGDTDTQYF. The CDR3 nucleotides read TGCGCCAGCAGCCAAGATTATCGCCTAGCGGGGGACACAGATACGCAGTATTTT.

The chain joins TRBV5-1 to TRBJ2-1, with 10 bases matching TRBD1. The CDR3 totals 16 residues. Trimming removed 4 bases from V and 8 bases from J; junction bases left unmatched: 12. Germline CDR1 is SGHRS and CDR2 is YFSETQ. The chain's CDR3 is CASSRTGGVEVDEQFF. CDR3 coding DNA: TGCGCCAGCAGCAGGACAGGGGGAGTTGAGGTCGATGAGCAGTTCTTC.

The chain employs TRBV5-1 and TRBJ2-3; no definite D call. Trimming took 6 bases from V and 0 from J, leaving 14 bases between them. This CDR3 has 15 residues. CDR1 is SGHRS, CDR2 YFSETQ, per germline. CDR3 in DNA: TGCGCCAGCAACAAAGGCGGAACTAGCACAGATACGCAGTATTTT. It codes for CASNKGGTSTDTQYF.

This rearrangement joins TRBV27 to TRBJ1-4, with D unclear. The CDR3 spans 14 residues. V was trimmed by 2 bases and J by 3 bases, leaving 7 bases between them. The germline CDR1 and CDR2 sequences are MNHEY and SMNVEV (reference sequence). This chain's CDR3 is CASSLQSANEKLFF. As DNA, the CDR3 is TGTGCCAGCAGTTTACAGTCAGCTAATGAAAAACTGTTTTTT. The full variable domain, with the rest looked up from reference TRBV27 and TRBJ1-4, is EAQVTQNPRYLITVTGKKLTVTCSQNMNHEYMSWYRQDPGLGLRQIYYSMNVEVTDKGDVPEGYKVSRKEKRNFPLILESPSPNQTSLYFCASSLQSANEKLFFGSGTQLSVL.

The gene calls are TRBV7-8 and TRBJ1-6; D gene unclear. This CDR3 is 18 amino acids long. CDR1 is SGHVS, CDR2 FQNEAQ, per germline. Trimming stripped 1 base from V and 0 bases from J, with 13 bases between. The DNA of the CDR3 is TGTGCCAGCAGCTTAGGGTTTGCGGTTAGCTCCTATAATTCACCCCTCCACTTT. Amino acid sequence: CASSLGFAVSSYNSPLHF.

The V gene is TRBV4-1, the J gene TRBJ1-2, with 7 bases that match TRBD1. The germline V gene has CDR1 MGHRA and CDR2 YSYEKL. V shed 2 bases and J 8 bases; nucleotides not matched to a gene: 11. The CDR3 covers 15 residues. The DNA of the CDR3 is TGCGCCAGCAGCCAAACCTCCGGGACAGCCCAAGGCTACACCTTC. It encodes CASSQTSGTAQGYTF.

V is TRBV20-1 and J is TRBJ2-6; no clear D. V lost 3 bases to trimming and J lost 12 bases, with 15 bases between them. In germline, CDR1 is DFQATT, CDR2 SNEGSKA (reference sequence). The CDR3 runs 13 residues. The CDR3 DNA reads TGCAGTGCTAGTAATTATAGTTCTGGCGTCCTGACTTTC. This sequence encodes CSASNYSSGVLTF.

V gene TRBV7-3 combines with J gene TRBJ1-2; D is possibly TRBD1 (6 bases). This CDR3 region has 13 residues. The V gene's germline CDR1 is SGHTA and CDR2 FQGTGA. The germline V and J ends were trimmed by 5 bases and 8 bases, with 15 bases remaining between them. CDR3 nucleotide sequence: TGTGCCAGCAGCCCAGGGAGAGGACAGGGCTACACCTTC. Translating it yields CASSPGRGQGYTF.